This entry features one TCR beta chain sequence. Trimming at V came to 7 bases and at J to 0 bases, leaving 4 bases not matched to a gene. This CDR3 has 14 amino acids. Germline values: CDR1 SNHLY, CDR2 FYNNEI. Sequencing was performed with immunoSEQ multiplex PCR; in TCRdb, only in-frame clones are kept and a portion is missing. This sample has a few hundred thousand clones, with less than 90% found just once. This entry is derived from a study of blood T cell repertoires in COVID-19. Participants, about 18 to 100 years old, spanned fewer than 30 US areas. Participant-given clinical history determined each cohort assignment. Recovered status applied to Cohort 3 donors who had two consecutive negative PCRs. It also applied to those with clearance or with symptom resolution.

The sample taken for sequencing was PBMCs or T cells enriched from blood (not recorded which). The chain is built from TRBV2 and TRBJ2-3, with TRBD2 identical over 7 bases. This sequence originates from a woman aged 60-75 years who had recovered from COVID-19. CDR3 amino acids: CASIASGSTDTQYF. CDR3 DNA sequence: TGTGCCAGCATCGCTAGCGGCAGCACAGATACGCAGTATTTT.